The following is a T cell receptor beta chain sequence with its context. Its specificity is not known. The entry originates in a study of OX40 agonist ivuxolimab in advanced cancers. Looking at the study overall: Three patients, one with hepatocellular carcinoma and two with cutaneous melanoma, achieved partial responses.

Repertoires were generated with immunoSEQ multiplex PCR, while TCRdb's copy carries only in-frame clones and drops some. The sample shows some 98,000 clones, roughly 83% of them seen only once. With 10 bases removed from V and 3 bases from J, the gap between germline ends came to 18 bases. This CDR3 has 14 amino acids. Looked up from germline, CDR1 is MDHEN and CDR2 is SYDVKM. General study results and limits: In the 0.1 to 3.0 mg/kg range, CD4+ and CD8+ blood T cells had expanded clonally by week 6. On average, CD8+ T cells had more expanded clones than CD4+.

Specimen: CD4+ or CD8+ T cells sorted from blood, collected in a trial of the OX40 agonist ivuxolimab. The chain has TRBV28 and TRBJ1-2; D call uncertain. The receptor was isolated from an adult with an advanced solid tumor such as melanoma, head and neck, liver or kidney cancer. This chain's CDR3 is CATIEGGRHYGYTF. The CDR3 coding sequence is TGTGCCACCATCGAGGGAGGGCGGCACTATGGCTACACCTTC.